The clone carrying this T cell receptor (beta chain) was seen more than once but under ten times. Investigators reverse transcribed all isolated RNA, so they sequenced expressed TCRB transcripts. Only in-frame clones appear in the TCRdb table, and some are missing; sequencing was by immunoSEQ multiplex PCR. This table has some 300,000 clones, under 8.5% appearing once. Only one heparinised blood draw was taken per donor, and its volume averaged roughly 0.12 L. The data were taken from a study of beta chain features in type 1 diabetes. Study-wide context: The examined sorted cells totaled around 100,000,000 across samples.

This CDR3 spans 16 amino acids. CDR1 and CDR2 (germline): LGHNA, YSLEER. Between the trimmed V and J ends, which lost 0 bases and 6 bases, there was a span of 14 bases. The specimen was central memory CD4+ T cells from blood. This receptor was identified in a woman between 18 and 29 years old in good health. The chain recombines TRBV4-3 with TRBJ2-2, with a weak D call TRBD2 (5 bases). The CDR3, as DNA: TGCGCCAGCAGCCAAGAAGGGCTAGCCGCTTCCGGGGAGCTGTTTTTT. It is translated as CASSQEGLAASGELFF.